This TCR beta chain is drawn from a study of cytomegalovirus exposure and HLA in healthy donors. General study results and limits: The only immune exposure information that was available was CMV serostatus. In a later analysis, a genetic analysis reported fewer productive-TCR N-insertions in an Asian-associated ancestry cluster than the cohort average. The study flagged some 170 TCR beta chains as cytomegalovirus-associated. In a later analysis, common viral pathogens appeared linked to several of the most significant clusters.

PCR used 60 Vbeta primers and 13 Jbeta primers. Sequencing was performed with immunoSEQ multiplex PCR; in TCRdb, only in-frame clones are kept and a portion is missing. The sample includes 150,000 to 200,000 clones, over 75% of them seen just once. As to this clone: Its antigen is unidentified.

Unmatched junction bases numbered 8, after V lost 0 bases and J lost 7 bases. Germline lookup yields CDR1 LGHNA and CDR2 YSLEER. This CDR3 contains 16 residues. This sequence was found in a man between 18 and 35 years old in good health and CMV-seronegative. The chain links TRBV4-3 to TRBJ2-5; 10 bases are a match to TRBD2. The sample taken for sequencing was PBMCs. The CDR3 DNA follows: TGCGCCAGCAGCCAAGATAGGCTAGCGGGGGCGTGGACCCAGTACTTC. Its protein is CASSQDRLAGAWTQYF.